The entry below describes one T cell receptor beta chain. The data belong to a study of shared clonotypes between healthy human individuals. Study in general: Each donor had three CD4 naive, three CD4 memory, two CD8 naive and one CD8 memory plate.

Every subset had its genomic DNA shared out evenly among several immunoSEQ plates. In the source study's methods: Filtering differed because ImmunoSEQ produced junction-only sequences that carried no quality scores. TCRdb keeps only in-frame clones here, not all; method: immunoSEQ multiplex PCR. V and J calls and clone size are copied from that table; D and trimming were computed from the DNA. The sample yields 2,500,000 or so clones, around 93% seen once. CD4+ cells underwent separation, giving CD45RA+ naive and CD45RA-negative memory subsets. CDR1 is MDHEN and CDR2 is SYDVKM in the germline V gene. The CDR3 extends over 12 amino acids. V gave up 7 bases and J gave up 4 bases, with 7 bases separating them.

The chain is built from TRBV28 and TRBJ1-4; a weak D match, TRBD1 (5 bases). This TCR was sampled from a young man in good health. Some clones in this sample may be carry-over from other donors' samples. Material for sequencing was naive CD4+ T cells from PBMCs. The sample's subset: CD45RA+ positively selected. CDR3 bases: TGTGCCAGCAACGGGGGTAATGAAAAACTGTTTTTT. The encoded protein is CASNGGNEKLFF.